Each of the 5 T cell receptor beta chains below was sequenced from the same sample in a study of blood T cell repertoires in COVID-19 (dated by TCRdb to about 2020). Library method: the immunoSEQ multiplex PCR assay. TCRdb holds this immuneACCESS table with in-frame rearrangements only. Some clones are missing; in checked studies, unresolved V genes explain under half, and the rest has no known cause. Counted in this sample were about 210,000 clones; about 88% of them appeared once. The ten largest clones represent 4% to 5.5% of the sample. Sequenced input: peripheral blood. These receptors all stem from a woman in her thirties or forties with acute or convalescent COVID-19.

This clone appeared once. CDR3 protein: CASSLADGREQYV. Written as DNA, the CDR3 is TGTGCCAGCTCACTAGCCGACGGTAGGGAGCAGTACGTC. V is TRBV18 and J is TRBJ2-7; no clear D gene. This CDR3 contains 13 residues. From germline, CDR1 is KGHSH and CDR2 LQKENI. Trimming pared 4 bases from V and 7 bases from J, leaving 14 bases between.

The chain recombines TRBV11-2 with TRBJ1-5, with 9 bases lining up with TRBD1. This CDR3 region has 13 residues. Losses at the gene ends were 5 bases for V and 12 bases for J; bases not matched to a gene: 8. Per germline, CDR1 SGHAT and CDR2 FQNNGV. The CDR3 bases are TGTGCCAGCAGCCCCGGGACAGGGTCGGGCCAGCATTTT. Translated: CASSPGTGSGQHF.

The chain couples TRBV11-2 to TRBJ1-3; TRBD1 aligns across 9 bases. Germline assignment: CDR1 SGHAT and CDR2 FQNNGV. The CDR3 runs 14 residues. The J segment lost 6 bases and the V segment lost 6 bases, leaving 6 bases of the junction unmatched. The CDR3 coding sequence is TGTGCCAGCAGGAGACAGGGGGTAGAAAACACCATATATTTT. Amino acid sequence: CASRRQGVENTIYF.

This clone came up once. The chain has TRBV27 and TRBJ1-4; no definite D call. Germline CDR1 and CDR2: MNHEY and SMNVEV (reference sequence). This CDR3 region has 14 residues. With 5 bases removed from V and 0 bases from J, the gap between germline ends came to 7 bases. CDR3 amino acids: CASSGRATNEKLFF. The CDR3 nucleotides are TGTGCCAGCAGTGGGAGAGCAACTAATGAAAAACTGTTTTTT.

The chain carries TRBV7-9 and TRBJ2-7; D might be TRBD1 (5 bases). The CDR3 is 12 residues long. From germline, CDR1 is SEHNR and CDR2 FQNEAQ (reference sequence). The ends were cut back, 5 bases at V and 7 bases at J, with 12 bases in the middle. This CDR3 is CASSPRVGEQYV. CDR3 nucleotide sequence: TGTGCCAGCAGCCCCAGGGTGGGGGAGCAGTACGTC.